This T cell receptor beta chain was captured by sequencing in a study of shared clonotypes between healthy human individuals. About the research overall: The composition of the donors was two women and a few men aged 18 to 49.

About this clone: Its target is not known.

Some clones are missing from TCRdb's copy, which holds only in-frame ones; the method was immunoSEQ multiplex PCR. The data contain approximately 2,000,000 clones, about 90% of them singletons. The study, taken as a whole, reports: The four-donor shared clonotypes exceeded non-shared clonotypes in generation probability, with non-shared ones scoring lower.

Germline CDR1 and CDR2: WNHNN and SYGVQD (reference sequence). CDR3 length equals 14 residues. V shed 2 bases and J shed 3 bases, with 11 bases lying between them. The sequence derives from a man younger than 35 in good health. Some clones in this sample may be carry-over from other donors' samples. The rearrangement links TRBV10-1 to TRBJ2-7; D unclear. Specimen: naive CD4+ T cells from PBMCs. Subset denoted: CD45RA+ positively selected. The CDR3 region is CASSENLGHYEQYF. The DNA of the CDR3 is TGCGCCAGCAGTGAGAATCTCGGCCACTACGAGCAGTACTTC.